This T cell receptor beta chain is from a study of CD8+ T cells in alopecia areata. Overall study: It was oral tofacitinib, at 5 to 10 mg twice daily, that treated patients received. Study-wide points: Among the cells sequenced in scalp samples are also the resident alphabeta T cells of normal skin.

Extraction and reverse transcription of RNA yielded cDNA as the sequencing template. Measured with immunoSEQ multiplex PCR; TCRdb has only the in-frame clones, and not every one. The sample holds about 190,000 clones; 50% to 70% are singletons and the top ten take about 15%. CDR3 length: 16 residues. CDR1 and CDR2 from the germline V gene are GTSNPN and SVGIG (reference sequence). V gave up 4 bases and J gave up 6 bases, with 23 bases separating them. In regard to this clone: Its target is not known.

Investigators sorted PBMCs to obtain both CD4+ and CD8+ T cells. The specimen comprised CD4+ T cells sorted from blood, sampled at week 0. The chain links TRBV30 to TRBJ2-3; TRBD2 is a possible D gene (5 bases). This TCR was recovered from a human donor with alopecia areata. CDR3 bases: TGTGCCTGGATCAACCTGCTGGACTTCTCCAGGGATACGCAGTATTTT. Its translation: CAWINLLDFSRDTQYF.